The next 25 T cell receptor beta chains were all read from a single sample in a study of T cells in Graves' hyperthyroidism and ophthalmopathy. Template material for amplifying TCR beta CDR3 regions consisted of RNA transcripts. The study used the HTBI primer set for a first-round RT-PCR of the TCR CDR3. One entry per CDR3 protein results from TCRdb running MiXCR on the multiplex PCR reads. Of some 460,000 distinct CDR3 sequences in the sample, around 14% were seen once. The sequenced sample consisted of blood. The receptors derive from a woman aged 18-35 years with Graves' hyperthyroidism.

This chain joins TRBV4-1 and TRBJ2-5; 7 bases are shared with TRBD1. The germline V gene encodes CDR1 MGHRA and CDR2 YSYEKL. V shed 1 base, J shed 2 bases, and the junction held 4 bases outside the gene matches. There are 15 residues in the CDR3. The CDR3: CASSQGDSNQETQYF. For the CDR3, the DNA is TGCGCCAGCAGCCAAGGGGACAGCAATCAAGAGACCCAGTACTTC.

This clonotype came up once. This may be a read error: a much more frequent sequence differs by one nucleotide. V and J are TRBV28 and TRBJ2-7; 7 positions agree with TRBD2. This CDR3 is built from 13 residues. The germline gives CDR1 MDHEN, CDR2 SYDVKM. V gave up 3 bases and J gave up 7 bases; unmatched junction bases: 6. The CDR3 protein is CASSLLAGSEQYF. The CDR3 region has the DNA TGTGCCAGCAGTTTGTTAGCGGGCAGTGAGCAGTACTTC.

The chain employs TRBV4-3 and TRBJ2-5, with 9 positions matching TRBD2. The germline CDR1 and CDR2 sequences are LGHNA and YSLEER. Trimming took 1 base from V and 3 from J; bases not matched to a gene: 9. The CDR3 length is 17 residues. CDR3 bases: TGCGCCAGCAGCCAAGGCGGAATGGTAGCGGGGGAAGAGACCCAGTACTTC. Residues: CASSQGGMVAGEETQYF.

In its sample, this clonotype was seen many times. The chain couples TRBV12-5 to TRBJ1-1; TRBD1 might be the D (6 bases). CDR3 length: 12 residues. CDR1 and CDR2 (germline): LGHNT, FRNRAP. The germline V and J ends were trimmed by 1 base and 6 bases, with 6 bases remaining between them. CDR3 protein: CASGLGTAEAFF. The CDR3 DNA is TGTGCTAGTGGTTTGGGGACAGCTGAAGCTTTCTTT.

This clonotype showed up just a few times. The J gene is TRBJ1-2, the V gene TRBV7-9; D is uncertain. This CDR3 has 15 residues. V was trimmed by 0 bases and J by 2 bases, leaving 10 bases between them. Germline V gene lookup returns CDR1 SEHNR and CDR2 FQNEAQ (reference sequence). CDR3 region: CASSLASSYNYGYTF. CDR3 bases: TGTGCCAGCAGCTTAGCTTCTTCTTACAACTATGGCTACACCTTC.

At least ten counts were recorded for this clonotype. The rearrangement links TRBV6-2 or TRBV6-3 to TRBJ2-7, with D possibly TRBD2 on 5 matching bases. Germline lookup yields CDR1 MNHEY and CDR2 SVGEGT. V lost 2 bases and J 4 bases, leaving 15 bases between the germline ends. This CDR3 is built from 15 residues. CDR3 sequence (DNA): TGTGCCAGCAGTTACCTCCAGCTGCGGGTGTACGAGCAGTACTTC. It translates to CASSYLQLRVYEQYF.

This chain links TRBV19 with TRBJ1-1; D call uncertain. V was clipped by 7 bases and J by 4 bases, with 10 bases between them. Germline V gene sequence: CDR1 LNHDA, CDR2 SQIVND (reference sequence). The CDR3 is 12 amino acids. CDR3 coding DNA: TGTGCCAGTATGCCCCGCGGCACTGAAGCTTTCTTT. It yields the protein CASMPRGTEAFF.

The chain carries TRBV28 and TRBJ1-5, with TRBD1 matching 10 bases. Germline V gene lookup returns CDR1 MDHEN and CDR2 SYDVKM. The CDR3 totals 15 residues. V lost 7 bases, J lost 4 bases, and 7 bases stayed unmatched. This chain's CDR3 is CASTRRTGGNQPQHF. The CDR3 DNA is TGTGCCAGCACCAGGAGGACAGGGGGGAATCAGCCCCAGCATTTT.

Many counts were recorded for this clonotype. The chain has TRBV27 and TRBJ2-7; D may be TRBD1 (6 bases). Germline lookup yields CDR1 MNHEY and CDR2 SMNVEV (reference sequence). CDR3 length equals 15 residues. Trimming cost V 7 bases and J 5 bases, with 21 bases left between them. CDR3 DNA sequence: TGTGCCAGCACCTCGAGGGGGAGCATGGTCAACGAGCAGTACTTC. Translation: CASTSRGSMVNEQYF.

The table lists this clonotype with many counts. This chain uses TRBV28 with TRBJ2-1, with TRBD2 identical over 7 bases. The CDR3 totals 16 residues. V dropped 6 bases and J dropped 0; count of bases not matched to a gene: 8. Germline loops: CDR1 MDHEN, CDR2 SYDVKM. CDR3 residues: CASSAPGGSSYNEQFF. CDR3 nucleotides: TGTGCCAGCAGCGCGCCGGGGGGTAGCTCCTACAATGAGCAGTTCTTC.

This clonotype was seen at least ten times. The chain joins TRBV6-1 to TRBJ2-5; D possibly corresponds to TRBD1 (6 bases). Germline CDR1 MNHNS, CDR2 SASEGT. The CDR3 loop spans 13 amino acids. Deletions cut 6 bases from V and 5 bases from J, with 13 bases between. Here the CDR3 reads CASSRGARETQYF. Written as DNA, the CDR3 is TGTGCCAGCAGCAGGGGAGCGCGGGAGACCCAGTACTTC.

The chain combines TRBV19 with TRBJ2-1; D is ambiguous. V lost 3 bases to trimming and J lost 3 bases, with 12 bases between them. The CDR3 has 15 amino acids. The V gene's germline CDR1 is LNHDA and CDR2 SQIVND (reference sequence). The CDR3 loop is CASSISIEDYNEQFF. The DNA for the CDR3 is TGTGCCAGTAGTATTTCTATCGAGGACTACAATGAGCAGTTCTTC.

The chain is built from TRBV7-3 and TRBJ2-7; 9 bases map to TRBD1. Trimming removed 4 bases from V and 3 bases from J; junction bases left unmatched: 13. The CDR3 has 17 residues. Germline V gene data show CDR1 as SGHTA and CDR2 as FQGTGA. The CDR3 region has the DNA TGTGCCAGCAGCTCCGAACAGGGGGCTCTAGTTCTCTACGAGCAGTACTTC. Amino acid sequence: CASSSEQGALVLYEQYF. Together with reference TRBV7-3 and TRBJ2-7, the CDR3 gives the full variable domain: GAGVSQTPSNKVTEKGKYVELRCDPISGHTALYWYRQSLGQGPEFLIYFQGTGAADDSGLPNDRFFAVRPEGSVSTLKIQRTERGDSAVYLCASSSEQGALVLYEQYFGPGTRLTVT.

This chain joins TRBV5-1 and TRBJ2-3; maybe TRBD1 (5 bases). Per the germline V gene, CDR1 is SGHRS and CDR2 is YFSETQ. Trimming removed 0 bases at V and 2 bases at J, with 10 bases between. CDR3 length equals 15 residues. The CDR3 here is CASSLVGRATDTQYF. DNA for the CDR3: TGCGCCAGCAGCTTGGTCGGCAGGGCCACAGATACGCAGTATTTT.

A few counts support this clonotype. The rearrangement links TRBV12-5 to TRBJ2-5; perhaps TRBD2 as D (5 bases). Per germline, CDR1 LGHNT and CDR2 FRNRAP. There are 16 residues in the CDR3. Deletions cut 0 bases from V and 5 bases from J, with 16 bases between. This CDR3 is CASGLVYGGPWETQYF. The CDR3 DNA is TGTGCTAGTGGTTTGGTTTACGGAGGCCCTTGGGAGACCCAGTACTTC. Using reference TRBV12-5 and TRBJ2-5 for the parts outside the CDR3, the full variable domain is DARVTQTPRHKVTEMGQEVTMRCQPILGHNTVFWYRQTMMQGLELLAYFRNRAPLDDSGMPKDRFSAEMPDATLATLKIQPSEPRDSAVYFCASGLVYGGPWETQYFGPGTRLLVL.

This chain connects TRBV20-1 to TRBJ2-1; possibly TRBD1 or TRBD2 for D (5 bases each). The CDR3 loop spans 17 amino acids. CDR1 DFQATT and CDR2 SNEGSKA come from the germline V gene (reference sequence). Trimming cost V 2 bases and J 7 bases, with 24 bases left between them. CDR3 sequence: CSARTALRVAKGNEQFF. The CDR3 DNA reads as TGCAGTGCTAGAACCGCCCTTAGGGTAGCGAAGGGGAATGAGCAGTTCTTC.

This clonotype has a count of ten or more. V usage is TRBV3-1 and J usage is TRBJ1-1; TRBD1 is a possible D gene (5 bases). CDR1 is LGHDT, CDR2 YNNKEL, per germline (reference sequence). Trimming took 3 bases from V and 2 from J, leaving 10 bases between them. The CDR3 consists of 14 residues. CDR3 loop: CASSHGGKNTEAFF. The CDR3 DNA reads as TGTGCCAGCAGCCACGGGGGGAAAAACACTGAAGCTTTCTTT.

This clonotype was seen repeatedly, ten times or more. V gene TRBV7-9 combines with J gene TRBJ1-1; D not resolved. The CDR3 has 16 amino acids. The V gene's germline CDR1 is SEHNR and CDR2 FQNEAQ (reference sequence). Trimming took off 5 bases at V and 0 bases at J, with 16 bases between the two ends. CDR3 DNA sequence: TGTGCCAGCAGCGCCCATCCGGGAACTGTGAACACTGAAGCTTTCTTT. Protein product: CASSAHPGTVNTEAFF.

In this sample, this clonotype turned up a few times. V usage is TRBV4-1 and J usage is TRBJ2-5; TRBD2 matches at 9 bases. Germline V CDR1 and CDR2: MGHRA, YSYEKL. The CDR3 loop spans 15 amino acids. The J segment lost 13 bases and the V segment lost 2 bases, leaving 14 bases of the junction unmatched. In DNA form, the CDR3 reads TGCGCCAGCAGCCAACACGGACTAGCGCCCCAAGAGTCGTACTTC. Its protein is CASSQHGLAPQESYF.

Worth noting for this clonotype: Lacking the conserved final phenylalanine or tryptophan, this CDR3 likely reflects a read error. The V call is TRBV9, the J call TRBJ2-5, with 7 positions matching TRBD1. Germline CDR1 is SGDLS and CDR2 is YYNGEE. The CDR3 is made up of 15 amino acids. Trimming removed 4 bases from V and 4 bases from J; junction bases left unmatched: 10. The CDR3 spells CASSLKMTGTETQYL. The CDR3 nucleotides are TGTGCCAGCAGCCTAAAGATGACAGGGACAGAGACCCAGTACCTC.

This clonotype was found many times. This chain joins TRBV6-1 and TRBJ1-1, with 9 bases lining up with TRBD1. Germline assignment: CDR1 MNHNS and CDR2 SASEGT. J lost 5 bases, V lost 5 bases, and 9 bases had no gene match. This CDR3 has 15 residues. CDR3 in DNA: TGTGCCAGCAGTTCCTACACAGGGGGCTTAACTGAAGCTTTCTTT. Translated: CASSSYTGGLTEAFF.

The V gene is TRBV6-2 or TRBV6-3, the J gene TRBJ1-1, with 12 bases matching TRBD1. Trimming cost V 5 bases and J 6 bases; bases outside gene matches: 10. The germline V gene has CDR1 MNHEY and CDR2 SVGEGT. The CDR3 is made up of 16 amino acids. DNA of the CDR3: TGTGCCAGCAGTACCCATCCGGGACAGGGGGCCCCTGAAGCTTTCTTT. This encodes CASSTHPGQGAPEAFF.

This clonotype was recorded at least ten times. The chain recombines TRBV24-1 with TRBJ1-2; TRBD1 might be the D (5 bases). The CDR3 length is 13 residues. Trimming removed 4 bases at V and 4 bases at J, with 9 bases between. Germline CDR1 and CDR2: KGHDR and SFDVKD. In nucleotides, the CDR3 is TGTGCCACCAGTGAGGACGGGACCTATGGCTACACCTTC. Translating gives CATSEDGTYGYTF.

This clonotype has ten or more counts. The J gene is TRBJ1-1, the V gene TRBV20-1; D gene uncertain. There are 15 residues in the CDR3. V lost 3 bases, J lost 1 base, and 15 bases lay in between. Germline CDR1 DFQATT, CDR2 SNEGSKA (reference sequence). In DNA, the CDR3 is TGCAGTGCTAGGAGGGCAGGCATTGGGAACACTGAAGCTTTCTTT. Its protein product is CSARRAGIGNTEAFF.

This clonotype was seen repeatedly, ten times or more. The chain has TRBV28 and TRBJ2-3, with 10 positions matching TRBD2. V was pared by 5 bases and J by 1 base, with 6 bases of the junction left unmatched. Germline V gene data show CDR1 as MDHEN and CDR2 as SYDVKM. The CDR3 is 16 amino acids. The CDR3: CASSHRGLAGTDTQYF. The CDR3 DNA follows: TGTGCCAGCAGTCACCGAGGACTAGCGGGCACAGATACGCAGTATTTT.